The source of this T cell receptor (beta chain) is a study of OX40 agonist ivuxolimab in advanced cancers. Study information: Patients were dosed intravenously with ivuxolimab at 0.01 to 10 mg/kg every 2 weeks. Study-wide results and caveats: Clonal expansion from baseline to week 6 occurred in both CD4+ and CD8+ T cells. CD8+ T cells averaged more expanded clones than CD4+. Among patients with partial responses at 0.1-3.0 mg/kg, clonal expansion was among the lowest.

The protocol was immunoSEQ multiplex PCR, while the TCRdb copy is restricted to in-frame clones and leaves out a portion. The repertoire holds approximately 31,000 clones, 89% seen once, with less than 30% in the top ten. V lost 0 bases to trimming and J lost 6 bases, with 10 bases between them. The CDR3 covers 14 residues. The germline V gene has CDR1 MNHEY and CDR2 SMNVEV (reference sequence). For this clone: Its antigen is currently unknown.

The chain carries TRBV27 and TRBJ2-3; D gene uncertain. The receptor's source is an adult with an advanced solid tumor such as melanoma, head and neck, liver or kidney cancer. Sample: CD4+ or CD8+ T cells sorted from blood, taken in a trial of the OX40 agonist ivuxolimab. CDR3 protein: CASSLSPSLDTQYF. CDR3 bases: TGTGCCAGCAGTTTATCGCCTAGTTTGGATACGCAGTATTTT.